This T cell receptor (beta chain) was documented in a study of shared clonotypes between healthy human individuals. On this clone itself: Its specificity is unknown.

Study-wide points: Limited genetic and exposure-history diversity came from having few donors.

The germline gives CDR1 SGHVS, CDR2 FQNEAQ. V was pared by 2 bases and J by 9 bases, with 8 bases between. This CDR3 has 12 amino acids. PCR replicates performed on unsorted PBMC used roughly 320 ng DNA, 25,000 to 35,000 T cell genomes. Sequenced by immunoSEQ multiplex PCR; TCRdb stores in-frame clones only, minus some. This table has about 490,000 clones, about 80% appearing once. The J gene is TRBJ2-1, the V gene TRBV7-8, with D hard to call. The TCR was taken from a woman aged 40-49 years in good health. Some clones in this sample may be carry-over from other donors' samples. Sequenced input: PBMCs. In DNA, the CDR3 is TGTGCCAGCAGCTTATACGGTTCTGAGCAGTTCTTC. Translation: CASSLYGSEQFF.